Listed below are T cell receptor beta chains from one sample, sequenced in a study of CD8+ T cells in alopecia areata. TCRdb's copy holds only in-frame clones and misses some; the assay was immunoSEQ multiplex PCR. The sample shows approximately 66,000 clones, roughly 60% of them seen only once. The specimen comprised CD8+ T cells sorted from blood, sampled at week 0. The receptors derive from a human donor with alopecia areata. Each CDR3 is given with its conserved first and last residue. The D gene is left open where the match is weak. A clone size is listed for some rows: how often the clone was seen (once, few, many), or a class if it is expanded.

cdr3_nt	cdr3_aa	d_call	clone_size	j_call	v_call
TGTGCCAGCAGTTACGGGACAGGGAGCACAGATACGCAGTATTTT	CASSYGTGSTDTQYF	TRBD1	few	TRBJ2-3	TRBV6-5
TGCGCCAGCAGCCTGGCGGAAGGGCGCTACGAGCAGTACTTC	CASSLAEGRYEQYF	NA	few	TRBJ2-7	TRBV5-1
TGTGCCAGCAGCTTGGAAGGCAGTGGCTACACCTTC	CASSLEGSGYTF	NA	NA	TRBJ1-2	TRBV5-6
TGTGCCAGCACCTGGGGGGATACGCAGTATTTT	CASTWGDTQYF	NA	NA	TRBJ2-3	TRBV28
TGTGCCTGGAGTGTAGTCGGAAACATTCAGTACTTC	CAWSVVGNIQYF	NA	many	TRBJ2-4	TRBV30
TGTGCCAGCAGCTTGGTGGGAACCGGGGAGCTGTTTTTT	CASSLVGTGELFF	NA	NA	TRBJ2-2	TRBV5-6
TGTGCCAGCAGTTTATCGGCCGGGGCCTCTAATGAAAAACTGTTTTTT	CASSLSAGASNEKLFF	NA	NA	TRBJ1-4	TRBV27
TGTGCCACCAGCAGAGTGGAGACTAGCGGGAGTCAGGACGAGCAGTACTTC	CATSRVETSGSQDEQYF	TRBD2	NA	TRBJ2-7	TRBV15
TGTGCCAGCAGCCGGGGGGAGGCCGGGGCCAACGTCCTGACTTTC	CASSRGEAGANVLTF	TRBD2	NA	TRBJ2-6	TRBV11-3
TGCAGCGCTCCGGACCGCGGGAACTATGGCTACACCTTC	CSAPDRGNYGYTF	NA	NA	TRBJ1-2	TRBV29-1
TGTGCCAGCGGCGATGGGAGGGAGCAGTACTTC	CASGDGREQYF	NA	NA	TRBJ2-7	TRBV27
TGCAGCGTTGAGAGAGGGAACACTGAAGCTTTCTTT	CSVERGNTEAFF	NA	NA	TRBJ1-1	TRBV29-1
TGTGCCAGCAGCGGGGGACAGACTTACACTGGCGGGACTGAAGCTTTCTTT	CASSGGQTYTGGTEAFF	TRBD1	NA	TRBJ1-1	TRBV13
TGTGCCAGCAGTCGCCTCTTGGGGTCAGACAAACAGCCCCAGCATTTT	CASSRLLGSDKQPQHF	NA	NA	TRBJ1-5	TRBV27
TGCAGCGGCGAAGGGGCAGGGGGCGAAGAGACCCAGTACTTC	CSGEGAGGEETQYF	TRBD1	NA	TRBJ2-5	TRBV29-1
TGCAGCGTTGTCGACAGGGACAATGAGCAGTTCTTC	CSVVDRDNEQFF	TRBD1	few	TRBJ2-1	TRBV29-1
TGCAGCGTTGAGGGGTTGGACAGCCAAGAGACCCAGTACTTC	CSVEGLDSQETQYF	NA	NA	TRBJ2-5	TRBV29-1
TGTGCCAGCGCCAGGAGGGTCTACGAGCAGTACTTC	CASARRVYEQYF	NA	NA	TRBJ2-7	TRBV28
TGCGCCAGCCGTCATCGAGGGGCGTCGGAAAAACTGTTTTTT	CASRHRGASEKLFF	NA	few	TRBJ1-4	TRBV4-3
TGTGCCAGCAGCCAAGGTCAAGGAGTCTATGGCTACACCTTC	CASSQGQGVYGYTF	NA	NA	TRBJ1-2	TRBV14
TGTGCCTGGACCCGCCTCGGGGGTCTAAGCACAGATACGCAGTATTTT	CAWTRLGGLSTDTQYF	NA	NA	TRBJ2-3	TRBV30
TGTGCCAGCAGCGAAACAGGGAGCACTGAAGCTTTCTTT	CASSETGSTEAFF	NA	NA	TRBJ1-1	TRBV7-9
TGCGCCAGCAGCTTGGTCCCGGGACAGGGGCAGCGGGAGCAGTACTTC	CASSLVPGQGQREQYF	TRBD1	few	TRBJ2-7	TRBV5-1
TGTGCCAGCAGTTCGGTCCTCTCTGGGGCCAACGTCCTGACTTTC	CASSSVLSGANVLTF	NA	NA	TRBJ2-6	TRBV27
TGTGCCAGCAGCCGTAACGCCGACCACGAGCAGTACTTC	CASSRNADHEQYF	NA	NA	TRBJ2-7	TRBV7-2
TGCGCCAGCAGCTTGGCCATCGTCAGAGGTCGGTTTGAAGAGCAGTACTTC	CASSLAIVRGRFEEQYF	NA	NA	TRBJ2-7	TRBV5-1
TGTGCCAGCAGTTCAGGACTAGCGGACTCCTACGAGCAGTACTTC	CASSSGLADSYEQYF	TRBD2	NA	TRBJ2-7	TRBV28
TGCGCCAGCAGCCAAGAGAGGGGGGTATCCTACGAGCAGTACTTC	CASSQERGVSYEQYF	NA	once	TRBJ2-7	TRBV4-1
TGTGCCAGCAGGACCCCGGGGCCTAGCGGGAAGACAGATACGCAGTATTTT	CASRTPGPSGKTDTQYF	TRBD2	NA	TRBJ2-3	TRBV7-9
TGCGCCAGCAGCCACCCATCCGGGGACTACGAGCAGTACTTC	CASSHPSGDYEQYF	NA	NA	TRBJ2-7	TRBV4-1
TGTGCCAGCAGCCCGTCATTAGCAGCTACTTGGGGGCAGTTCTTC	CASSPSLAATWGQFF	NA	NA	TRBJ2-1	TRBV11-2
TGTGCCACCAGCAGAGATCTACAGGGAGCAGATACGCAGTATTTT	CATSRDLQGADTQYF	NA	NA	TRBJ2-3	TRBV15
TGTGCCAGCAGCTTAAACGGAGGAAATGAGCAGTTCTTC	CASSLNGGNEQFF	NA	NA	TRBJ2-1	TRBV7-3